Given below is one T cell receptor beta chain in context. Antigen: not known. Just one base apart from a much larger clone, this may be a read error. These data belong to a study of blood T cells in healthy people across ages. This CDR3 is 13 amino acids long. Per the germline V gene, CDR1 is DFQATT and CDR2 is SNEGSKA (reference sequence). Whole-study findings and limits: Researchers judged that diversity estimates from one million T cells fell short of true values. Naive and antigen-experienced cells could not be conclusively compared, given unsorted PBMCs.

Primed by a sample-barcoded 5' primer and a J-beta primer mix, a second PCR proceeded for roughly 6 to 12 cycles. All cDNA molecules were each tagged by a template-switch adaptor with 12 random nucleotides. TCRdb reanalysed the 5' RACE reads using MiXCR and keeps one entry per CDR3 protein. The sample consists of some 640,000 distinct CDR3 sequences, around 31% of them appearing once. Sequenced material: blood. This chain links TRBV20-1 with TRBJ2-5; D gene uncertain. The clonotype originates from a woman aged 80 or over in good health. CDR3 sequence: CSARDAPVGTQYF. The CDR3 region has the DNA TGCAGTGCTCGAGACGCTCCCGTAGGGACCCAGTACTTC.